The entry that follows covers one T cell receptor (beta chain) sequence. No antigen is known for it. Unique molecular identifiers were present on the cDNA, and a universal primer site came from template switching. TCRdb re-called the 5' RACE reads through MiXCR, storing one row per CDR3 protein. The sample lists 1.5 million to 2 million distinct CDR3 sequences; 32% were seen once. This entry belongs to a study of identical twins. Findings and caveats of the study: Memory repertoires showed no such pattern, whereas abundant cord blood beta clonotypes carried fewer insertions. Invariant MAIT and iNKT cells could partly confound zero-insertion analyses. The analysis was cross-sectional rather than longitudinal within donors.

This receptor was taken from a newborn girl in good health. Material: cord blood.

CDR3 nucleotide sequence: TGCAGTGCCCTTTTCGGAGGACACCTTCAGCCCCAGCATTTT. It specifies CSALFGGHLQPQHF. The V and J genes are TRBV20-1 and TRBJ1-5; possibly TRBD1 for D (5 bases). The V end lost 6 bases, the J end lost 6 bases, and 18 bases lay between the germline ends. This CDR3 has 14 residues. The germline V gene encodes CDR1 DFQATT and CDR2 SNEGSKA (reference sequence).